Listed here are 22 T cell receptor beta chains from one sample, sequenced in a study of T-cell reconstitution after alpha-beta-depleted transplantation in children. TCRbeta library construction was performed incorporating unique molecular identifiers. One entry per CDR3 protein, called by TCRdb with MiXCR from the PCR reads. The top ten clones hold around 18% of a sample with some 70,000 distinct CDR3 sequences, 4% to 5% of them seen once. The sample consisted of PBMCs, mostly from graft donor cells, taken 180 days after TCRalphabeta/CD19-depleted stem cell transplant. These receptors were collected from a boy younger than two who had a stem cell transplant for acute myeloid leukemia, so the T cells may come from the graft donor.

This clonotype showed up many times. The rearrangement joins TRBV10-3 to TRBJ2-7, with D unclear. Germline lookup yields CDR1 ENHRY and CDR2 SYGVKD. This CDR3 spans 13 amino acids. V was cut by 4 bases and J by 2 bases, with 9 bases left in between. The chain's CDR3 is CAISVTPTYEQYF. The CDR3 DNA follows: TGTGCCATCAGTGTGACCCCTACCTACGAGCAGTACTTC.

This clonotype has a count of ten or more. V gene TRBV5-1 combines with J gene TRBJ2-3; the match to TRBD2 covers 7 bases. The CDR3 sequence is 15 residues long. J lost 2 bases, V lost 4 bases, and 7 bases had no gene match. The germline CDR1 and CDR2 sequences are SGHRS and YFSETQ. This CDR3 is CASSLPSGSTDTQYF. DNA for the CDR3: TGCGCCAGCAGCCTTCCTAGCGGTTCCACAGATACGCAGTATTTT.

This clonotype was observed at least ten times. In DNA form, the CDR3 reads TGCAGCCGGGGGAACCAAGAGACCCAGTACTTC. Translation: CSRGNQETQYF. The gene calls are TRBV20-1 and TRBJ2-5; maybe TRBD2 (6 bases). CDR1 and CDR2 from the germline V gene are DFQATT and SNEGSKA (reference sequence). CDR3 length: 11 residues.

This clonotype was recorded at least ten times. The gene calls are TRBV5-1 and TRBJ2-3, with D perhaps being TRBD1 or TRBD2 (6 bases each). Germline V CDR1 and CDR2: SGHRS, YFSETQ. The ends were cut back, 4 bases at V and 3 bases at J, with 15 bases in the middle. The CDR3 is made up of 15 amino acids. The CDR3: CASSPEGGRTDTQYF. The CDR3 DNA follows: TGCGCCAGCAGCCCGGAGGGGGGACGGACAGATACGCAGTATTTT.

This clonotype was seen repeatedly, ten times or more. The rearrangement links TRBV6-6 to TRBJ1-5; D might be TRBD1 (5 bases). Germline V lookup: CDR1 MNHNY, CDR2 SVGAGI (reference sequence). The CDR3 loop spans 12 amino acids. Trimming stripped 8 bases from V and 2 bases from J, with 7 bases between. The CDR3 DNA reads as TGTGCCAGCCAGGGAGGCAATCAGCCCCAGCATTTT. As protein: CASQGGNQPQHF.

This clonotype was counted many times. The chain couples TRBV12-3 or TRBV12-4 to TRBJ2-5, with D possibly matching TRBD1 (6 bases). V gave up 1 base and J gave up 0 bases, with 12 bases separating them. The CDR3 runs to 16 residues. DNA for the CDR3: TGTGCCAGCAGTTTAGGAGGACAGCGGTACCAAGAGACCCAGTACTTC. This encodes CASSLGGQRYQETQYF.

At least ten counts were recorded for this clonotype. The gene calls are TRBV29-1 and TRBJ1-4; 7 nucleotides line up with TRBD1. This CDR3 spans 13 amino acids. Germline CDR1 is SQVTM and CDR2 is ANQGSEA. The junction had 8 bases not matched to a gene; V was cut back by 7 bases and J by 6 bases. The CDR3 DNA follows: TGCAGCGCACAGACAGGGCGGTATGAAAAACTGTTTTTT. Its translation: CSAQTGRYEKLFF.

Ten or more counts support this clonotype. The chain combines TRBV5-1 with TRBJ2-1; 12 bases are a match to TRBD2. J lost 0 bases, V lost 6 bases, and 7 bases had no gene match. The CDR3 extends over 17 amino acids. Germline V gives CDR1 SGHRS, CDR2 YFSETQ. The CDR3 DNA follows: TGCGCCAGCATGGGGCTAGCGGGGGGGTTCTCCTACAATGAGCAGTTCTTC. This sequence encodes CASMGLAGGFSYNEQFF.

This clonotype was seen at least ten times. This chain connects TRBV6-1 to TRBJ2-3; D is uncertain. Germline loops: CDR1 MNHNS, CDR2 SASEGT. The CDR3 runs to 14 residues. Trimming cost V 3 bases and J 7 bases, with 14 bases left between them. CDR3 residues: CASSDPRVGYTQYF. CDR3 DNA: TGTGCCAGCAGTGATCCCCGCGTCGGTTATACGCAGTATTTT.

In its sample, this clonotype was seen many times. V usage is TRBV30 and J usage is TRBJ2-3; no definite D call. Germline V gene sequence: CDR1 GTSNPN, CDR2 SVGIG (reference sequence). This CDR3 contains 19 residues. V was pared by 3 bases and J by 5 bases, with 30 bases between. CDR3 nucleotides: TGTGCCTGGAGATCTACTTTCGTGGCCTCGACCCAACGTGGAGATACGCAGTATTTT. This sequence encodes CAWRSTFVASTQRGDTQYF.

This clonotype was recorded many times. The chain has TRBV15 and TRBJ2-7, with D maybe TRBD1 (6 bases). Germline V gene lookup returns CDR1 LNHNV and CDR2 YYDKDF (reference sequence). The CDR3 has 15 amino acids. Trimming removed 0 bases at V and 2 bases at J, with 11 bases between. CDR3 residues: CATSRDSTGAYEQYF. CDR3 nucleotide sequence: TGTGCCACCAGCAGAGATTCGACAGGAGCCTACGAGCAGTACTTC.

This clonotype was counted ten times or more. The V gene is TRBV5-1, the J gene TRBJ1-1, with 10 bases matching TRBD1. Trimming removed 5 bases from V and 2 bases from J; junction bases left unmatched: 3. CDR3 length: 14 residues. CDR1 and CDR2 from the germline V gene are SGHRS and YFSETQ. CDR3 nucleotides: TGCGCCAGCAGTCGGACAGGGGGTAACACTGAAGCTTTCTTT. Residues: CASSRTGGNTEAFF.

At least ten counts were recorded for this clonotype. The gene calls are TRBV20-1 and TRBJ1-1, with 7 positions matching TRBD1. The CDR3 is 14 amino acids. Unmatched junction bases numbered 9, after V lost 4 bases and J lost 4 bases. Germline V lookup: CDR1 DFQATT, CDR2 SNEGSKA (reference sequence). The DNA of the CDR3 is TGCAGTGCTAATCGACAGGGCGGGAGCACTGAAGCTTTCTTT. Translated, it gives CSANRQGGSTEAFF.

This clonotype was detected ten times or more. The CDR3 sequence: CASSYGQLYEQYF. DNA for the CDR3: TGTGCCAGCAGTTACGGGCAACTCTACGAGCAGTACTTC. The V and J genes are TRBV6-5 and TRBJ2-7; the D is unclear. V was pared by 2 bases and J by 3 bases, with 8 bases between. This CDR3 has 13 residues. Germline V gene sequence: CDR1 MNHEY, CDR2 SVGAGI.

The chain combines TRBV13 with TRBJ2-5; D is possibly TRBD1 or TRBD2 (6 bases each). V lost 11 bases and J lost 5, with 27 bases in between. CDR1 is PRHDT, CDR2 FYEKMQ, per germline (reference sequence). This CDR3 is built from 16 residues. The CDR3 bases are TGTGCCTTCACCTCAAGGCCGGGGGCGCATGGGGAGACCCAGTACTTC. Translating gives CAFTSRPGAHGETQYF.

This clonotype was counted at least ten times. This chain joins TRBV19 and TRBJ2-1; maybe TRBD2 (6 bases). This CDR3 spans 16 amino acids. CDR1 LNHDA and CDR2 SQIVND come from the germline V gene (reference sequence). Deletions cut 1 base from V and 0 bases from J, with 10 bases between. The CDR3 protein is CASSIGAGTSYNEQFF. The CDR3 DNA reads as TGTGCCAGTAGTATAGGGGCGGGGACCTCCTACAATGAGCAGTTCTTC.

This clonotype was seen repeatedly, ten times or more. This rearrangement joins TRBV11-2 to TRBJ2-2, with D possibly being TRBD1 or TRBD2 (5 bases each). CDR3 length: 19 residues. V shed 2 bases and J shed 5 bases, with 24 bases lying between them. The germline CDR1 and CDR2 sequences are SGHAT and FQNNGV. CDR3 loop: CASSLRGRQWVAGTGELFF. CDR3 in DNA: TGTGCCAGCAGCTTAAGAGGGCGACAATGGGTGGCAGGGACCGGGGAGCTGTTTTTT.

At least ten counts were recorded for this clonotype. The chain recombines TRBV5-1 with TRBJ1-2; D is unclear. The CDR3 totals 16 residues. Germline CDR1 and CDR2: SGHRS and YFSETQ. V was shortened by 0 bases and J by 8 bases, with 20 bases between the two germline ends. CDR3 residues: CASSLAAGPQGGGYTF. In nucleotides, the CDR3 is TGCGCCAGCAGCTTGGCCGCGGGTCCCCAAGGAGGGGGCTACACCTTC. Variable domain in full (rest from reference TRBV5-1 and TRBJ1-2): KAGVTQTPRYLIKTRGQQVTLSCSPISGHRSVSWYQQTPGQGLQFLFEYFSETQRNKGNFPGRFSGRQFSNSRSEMNVSTLELGDSALYLCASSLAAGPQGGGYTFGSGTRLTVV.

This clonotype was recorded at least ten times. The V gene is TRBV9, the J gene TRBJ2-1, with D uncertain. Deletions cut 0 bases from V and 4 bases from J, with 5 bases between. This CDR3 comprises 13 residues. Germline CDR1 reads SGDLS; CDR2 reads YYNGEE. CDR3 sequence (DNA): TGTGCCAGCAGCGTAGCTTTATACAATGAGCAGTTCTTC. The encoded protein is CASSVALYNEQFF.

Many counts were recorded for this clonotype. This rearrangement joins TRBV5-1 to TRBJ2-3; D is unresolved. The CDR3 extends over 14 amino acids. Trimming left V 1 base short and J 4 bases short, with 10 bases between. In germline, CDR1 is SGHRS, CDR2 YFSETQ. CDR3 amino acids: CASSLKAGADTQYF. The CDR3, as DNA: TGCGCCAGCAGCTTGAAAGCTGGGGCAGATACGCAGTATTTT.

This clonotype was counted many times. This chain uses TRBV20-1 with TRBJ2-2; 10 bases are shared with TRBD2. With V trimmed by 1 base and J by 4 bases, 0 bases remained unmatched. Germline V gene data show CDR1 as DFQATT and CDR2 as SNEGSKA (reference sequence). The CDR3 loop spans 14 amino acids. CDR3 coding DNA: TGCAGTGCTAGAGGACTAGCGGGCACCGGGGAGCTGTTTTTT. Protein: CSARGLAGTGELFF.

This clonotype was counted ten times or more. The V gene is TRBV4-1, the J gene TRBJ1-1, with unresolved D. Looked up from germline, CDR1 is MGHRA and CDR2 is YSYEKL. The V end was cut by 0 bases, the J end by 3 bases, with 17 bases between. The CDR3 length is 17 residues. The CDR3 DNA is TGCGCCAGCAGCCAAGATCCCCGGACGGGCAAACACACTGAAGCTTTCTTT. It yields the protein CASSQDPRTGKHTEAFF.